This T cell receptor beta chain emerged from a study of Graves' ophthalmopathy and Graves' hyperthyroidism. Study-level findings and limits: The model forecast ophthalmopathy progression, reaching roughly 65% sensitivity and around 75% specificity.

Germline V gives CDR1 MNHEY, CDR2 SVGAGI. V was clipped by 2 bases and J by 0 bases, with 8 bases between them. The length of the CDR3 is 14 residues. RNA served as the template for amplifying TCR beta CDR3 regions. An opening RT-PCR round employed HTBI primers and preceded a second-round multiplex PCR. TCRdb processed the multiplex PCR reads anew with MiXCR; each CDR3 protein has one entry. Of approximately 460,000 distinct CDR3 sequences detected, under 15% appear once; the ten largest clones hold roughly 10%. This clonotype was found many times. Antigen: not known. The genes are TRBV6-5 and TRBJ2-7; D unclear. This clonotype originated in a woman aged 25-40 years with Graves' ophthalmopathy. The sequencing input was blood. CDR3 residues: CASSYARGSYEQYF. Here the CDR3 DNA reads TGTGCCAGCAGTTACGCCAGAGGCTCCTACGAGCAGTACTTC.